This T cell receptor (beta chain) was documented in a study of CD8 T cells in Susac syndrome (dated 2019 in TCRdb). With respect to the entire study: Repertoire sequencing was used to test whether CD8+ T cell activation and differentiation in Susac syndrome was antigen driven. Broad study findings and their caveats: The number of individuals in the TCR sequencing and HLA analysis was acknowledged as relatively small.

Concerning this clonotype itself: Its antigen remains unidentified. No quality values exist for individual bases; no much larger clone is one base distant.

Peripheral blood CD8+ and CD4+ T cells from healthy donors, Susac syndrome patients and multiple sclerosis patients were profiled using high-throughput TCR beta sequencing. The healthy donors served as controls matched for age and sex. CD8+ TEMRA cells were enriched by FACS, while bulk CD8+ and CD4+ T cells were purified by magnetic negative isolation. Blood was drawn into EDTA tubes, processed within 24 hours, and PBMCs were isolated by density gradient centrifugation. PBMCs destined for TCR sequencing were cryopreserved in liquid nitrogen and later thawed in a 37 °C water bath. A purity of at least 90% was achieved for sorted or isolated CD4+, CD8+ and CD8+ TEMRA cells. RNA was extracted with the RNeasy kit and 0.5 to 1 ug was reverse transcribed using random hexamers. The immunoSEQ multiplex PCR assay, which covers 54 Vbeta and 13 Jbeta segments, was used to amplify TCR beta CDR3 regions. To correct PCR amplification bias, a synthetic template baseline was used for both primer optimization and computational correction. In the original analysis: Only productive sequences were kept, with reads annotated to V, D and J genes according to IMGT and analyzed in immunoSEQ Analyzer. Clonality was computed as one minus Shannon entropy normalized by log2 of the number of productive unique sequences. Public and private clones were assessed among the 100 most prevalent clones of each patient and control. Susac-specific clones were defined as absent from healthy and MS cohorts, roughly 1,100 published viral clones and other ImmuneACCESS disease sequences. TCRdb itself trimmed the public reads at Q25 with fastp, ran MiXCR and retained productive beta chains. All rows with the same CDR3 protein become a single entry with the most common DNA and genes. The authors' filters were not applied to this entry. A total of around 160,000 distinct CDR3 sequences appear in this sample, 80% to 95% of them only once. The biggest ten clones account for around 0.13% of the sample.

The germline V gene gives CDR1 as MNHEY and CDR2 as SVGAGI. V is pruned by 0 bases and J by 5 bases, leaving 14 bases of the junction without a gene match. The CDR3 contains 18 residues, cysteine and phenylalanine counted. This entry keeps only the CDR3 DNA: 54 bases, framed from base 1. What was sequenced was CD4+ T cells from PBMCs. This TCR derives from a human donor in good health. The sequence joins TRBV6-5 to TRBJ2-5; a stretch of 8 junction bases matches TRBD2. The DNA sequence is given as TGTGCCAGCAGTTACTCGAGGAATGTGGGACTAGGGGGGGAGACCCAGTACTTC. Its coded protein is CASSYSRNVGLGGETQYF.